This T cell receptor beta chain was recovered during a study of beta chain features in type 1 diabetes. Study information: Across the samples, approximately 110,000,000 sorted cells were examined in total.

Central memory, naive, regulatory and stem cell-like memory CD4+ cells were sorted by CD45RO/CCR7/CD25/CD127/CD95/CD27. The table lists this clone with a few counts. Its antigen is unidentified. Germline CDR1 is ENHRY and CDR2 is SYGVKD. The CDR3 runs to 14 residues. The J segment lost 0 bases and the V segment lost 6 bases, leaving 4 bases of the junction unmatched. As every portion of the isolated RNA was reverse transcribed, the sequencing read expressed TCRB transcripts. Assay used: immunoSEQ multiplex PCR; TCRdb lists only in-frame clones, some missing. The table lists approximately 330,000 clones, approximately 9.9% of them singletons. Study conclusions and caveats: Shorter TCRB CDR3s, moderately but significantly so, were found in Type 1 diabetes patients in all four CD4+ subsets. Within the patient group, naive, central memory and Treg TCRB repertoires appeared more similar to each other than within healthy donors.

Material for sequencing was naive CD4+ T cells from blood. The receptor comes from a woman aged 25 to 39 in good health. The V and J genes are TRBV10-3 and TRBJ1-1; 7 bases match TRBD1. In DNA, the CDR3 is TGTGCCATCAGAACGGGACAGATGAACACTGAAGCTTTCTTT. This gives the protein CAIRTGQMNTEAFF.